The 18 T cell receptor beta chains in this list originate from one sample, sequenced in a study of blood T cell repertoires in COVID-19. Clones were read by immunoSEQ multiplex PCR, and TCRdb kept only the in-frame ones, dropping some. The sample yields almost 70,000 clones, approximately 90% seen once. The source material was peripheral blood. These receptors were collected from a woman between 65 and 79 years old with acute or convalescent COVID-19.

The chain uses TRBV6-6 and TRBJ1-6, with 9 bases aligning to TRBD1. The V gene end was trimmed by 5 bases and the J gene end by 9 bases; junction bases not matched to a gene: 5. The CDR3 totals 14 residues. Germline V lookup: CDR1 MNHNY, CDR2 SVGAGI (reference sequence). This CDR3 is CASSRQGEGSPLHF. CDR3 coding DNA: TGTGCCAGCAGTCGACAGGGGGAAGGTTCACCCCTCCACTTT.

The V and J genes are TRBV6-5 and TRBJ1-1; D unclear. Germline V gives CDR1 MNHEY, CDR2 SVGAGI. CDR3 length: 15 amino acids. Trimming shortened V by 7 bases and J by 5 bases, and 20 bases separated the two germline ends. The CDR3, as DNA: TGTGCCAGCAATCGGGGTTCTATGGGAAAGACTGAAGCTTTCTTT. Protein sequence: CASNRGSMGKTEAFF.

CDR3 bases: TGTGCCACCAGTGACCCCGGACAACCAAATCAGCCCCAGCATTTT. Translated, it gives CATSDPGQPNQPQHF. The chain carries TRBV24-1 and TRBJ1-5; the D gene is possibly TRBD1 (5 bases). CDR3 length: 15 residues. The germline V and J ends were trimmed by 4 bases and 4 bases, with 13 bases remaining between them. From germline, CDR1 is KGHDR and CDR2 SFDVKD.

The J gene is TRBJ2-3, the V gene TRBV24-1, with D perhaps matching TRBD1 (6 bases). Trimming left V 3 bases short and J 2 bases short, with 11 bases between. CDR3 length: 15 amino acids. Per germline, CDR1 KGHDR and CDR2 SFDVKD. Here the CDR3 reads CATSDPGVSTDTQYF. The CDR3 region has the DNA TGTGCCACCAGTGATCCAGGGGTTTCCACAGATACGCAGTATTTT.

This chain joins TRBV28 and TRBJ2-1; 12 nucleotides agree with TRBD2. Trimming at V came to 6 bases and at J to 8 bases, leaving 8 bases not matched to a gene. Germline assignment: CDR1 MDHEN and CDR2 SYDVKM. The length of the CDR3 is 15 residues. Here the CDR3 reads CASRPPSGGAHEQFF. The CDR3 nucleotides are TGTGCCAGCAGGCCCCCTAGCGGGGGGGCGCATGAGCAGTTCTTC.

The rearrangement uses TRBV9 and TRBJ1-4; 7 bases fit TRBD1. The CDR3 totals 16 residues. CDR1 is SGDLS and CDR2 is YYNGEE in the germline V gene. V lost 0 bases to trimming and J lost 5 bases; unmatched junction nucleotides: 7. DNA for the CDR3: TGTGCCAGCAGCGTAGTCGGGGGGGGACAGAATGAAAAACTGTTTTTT. The encoded protein is CASSVVGGGQNEKLFF.

The rearrangement links TRBV3-1 (or the pseudogene TRBV3-2) to TRBJ2-2; tentatively, D is TRBD1 (6 bases). The CDR3 spans 17 residues. CDR1 is LGHDT, CDR2 YNNKEL, per germline (reference sequence). V was trimmed by 3 bases and J by 6 bases, leaving 20 bases between them. The CDR3 DNA is TGTGCCAGCAGCCACCTAGTAGACAGGTGGATGTCCGGGGAGCTGTTTTTT. Translating gives CASSHLVDRWMSGELFF.

The rearrangement joins TRBV11-3 to TRBJ2-1; weak D call: TRBD1 (6 bases). The CDR3 runs 14 residues. Germline CDR1 and CDR2: SGHNT and YENEEA. V gave up 0 bases and J gave up 5 bases, with 8 bases separating them. The CDR3 region is CASSLEQGNNEQFF. The DNA of the CDR3 is TGTGCCAGCAGCTTAGAACAGGGAAACAATGAGCAGTTCTTC.

The chain links TRBV6-5 to TRBJ2-1; 8 nucleotides match TRBD1. The CDR3 totals 14 residues. Germline lookup yields CDR1 MNHEY and CDR2 SVGAGI. The V gene end was trimmed by 6 bases and the J gene end by 4 bases; junction bases not matched to a gene: 5. The CDR3 region is CASSIRQGYNEQFF. DNA for the CDR3: TGTGCCAGCAGCATCCGACAGGGGTACAATGAGCAGTTCTTC.

The chain joins TRBV5-1 to TRBJ1-2, with D perhaps TRBD1 (5 bases). The length of the CDR3 is 13 residues. From germline, CDR1 is SGHRS and CDR2 YFSETQ. V lost 4 bases and J lost 4, with 11 bases in between. The CDR3 sequence is CASSTDQGYGYTF. The CDR3 DNA reads as TGCGCCAGCAGCACCGATCAGGGCTATGGCTACACCTTC.

This clone came up once. V and J are TRBV28 and TRBJ1-6; 7 nucleotides match TRBD1. The CDR3 has 17 amino acids. Germline CDR1 is MDHEN and CDR2 is SYDVKM. This chain's CDR3 is CASKGGAKNTYNSPLHF. The CDR3 nucleotides are TGTGCTAGTAAAGGGGGCGCAAAGAACACCTATAATTCACCCCTCCACTTT.

This chain uses TRBV14 with TRBJ2-2; 9 bases fit TRBD2. The CDR3 runs to 17 residues. With 0 bases clipped from V and 5 bases from J, the junction kept 7 bases outside the gene matches. Germline V gene data show CDR1 as SGHDN and CDR2 as FVKESK. The CDR3 spells CASSQDLSGRRTGELFF. The CDR3 DNA follows: TGTGCCAGCAGCCAAGATCTTAGCGGGAGACGGACCGGGGAGCTGTTTTTT.

The rearrangement joins TRBV28 to TRBJ2-1; maybe TRBD1 (5 bases). The CDR3 has 13 amino acids. The germline V gene has CDR1 MDHEN and CDR2 SYDVKM. The V gene lost 8 bases and the J gene lost 1 base, with 9 bases spanning the gap. The CDR3 DNA reads as TGTGCCAGCTTAGGGGCATCCTACAATGAGCAGTTCTTC. Protein product: CASLGASYNEQFF.

This clone turned up a few times. The V and J genes are TRBV29-1 and TRBJ1-1; weak D call: TRBD1 (5 bases). Trimming took off 3 bases at V and 4 bases at J, with 9 bases between the two ends. Germline lookup yields CDR1 SQVTM and CDR2 ANQGSEA. The CDR3 has 12 residues. In nucleotides, the CDR3 is TGCAGCGTTGATCGCCAGGGCACTGAAGCTTTCTTT. It codes for CSVDRQGTEAFF.

The chain is built from TRBV7-9 and TRBJ2-7; no definite D call. The V end was cut by 4 bases, the J end by 4 bases, with 8 bases between. Germline V lookup: CDR1 SEHNR, CDR2 FQNEAQ (reference sequence). CDR3 length: 12 amino acids. The CDR3 here is CASSSIPYEQYF. The CDR3 bases are TGTGCCAGCAGCTCTATACCTTACGAGCAGTACTTC.

The sample holds one count of this clone. This chain joins TRBV4-1 and TRBJ2-1, with D perhaps TRBD1 (5 bases). Deletions cut 5 bases from V and 4 bases from J, with 15 bases between. Germline lookup yields CDR1 MGHRA and CDR2 YSYEKL. This CDR3 has 15 amino acids. Here the CDR3 reads CASSLTLDTYNEQFF. DNA for the CDR3: TGCGCCAGCAGCTTGACCTTGGACACTTACAATGAGCAGTTCTTC.

This chain links TRBV6-5 with TRBJ2-7; D is possibly TRBD2 (6 bases). The CDR3 totals 13 residues. Germline CDR1 and CDR2: MNHEY and SVGAGI. V lost 6 bases and J 2 bases, leaving 11 bases between the germline ends. The CDR3 loop is CASSSREAYEQYF. The CDR3 DNA sequence: TGTGCCAGCAGCTCGAGGGAGGCCTACGAGCAGTACTTC.

This clone was seen a few times. This rearrangement joins TRBV6-5 to TRBJ1-1, with 9 nucleotides matching TRBD1. V was clipped by 5 bases and J by 5 bases; unmatched bases: 3. Germline CDR1 and CDR2: MNHEY and SVGAGI. The CDR3 spans 13 residues. The CDR3 DNA reads TGTGCCAGCAGTACACAGGGGGCGACTGAAGCTTTCTTT. This translates into CASSTQGATEAFF.